The clone carrying this T cell receptor beta chain was detected ten times or more. What it binds is unknown. This entry is derived from a study of T cells in Graves' hyperthyroidism and ophthalmopathy. The overall study: Sampling of peripheral blood happened at initial diagnosis, prior to any treatment.

Ophthalmopathy cases scored 3 or more on the Clinical Activity Score and 4 or more on NOSPECS grade, with duration below 3 months. Study findings and constraints: Most expanded thyroid clonotypes above 0.001 also appeared in blood. Ophthalmopathy and stable hyperthyroidism were told apart by a 13 V-J model.

Authors of the study amplified TCR beta CDR3 regions from RNA transcripts. First-round RT-PCR of the TCR CDR3 relied on the HTBI primer set. TCRdb re-derived calls from the multiplex PCR reads in MiXCR, one entry per CDR3 protein. The sample carries a few hundred thousand distinct CDR3 sequences, around 16% recorded once. Trimming stripped 8 bases from V and 7 bases from J, with 15 bases between. The CDR3 has 13 amino acids. Per the germline V gene, CDR1 is SNHLY and CDR2 is FYNNEI. The TCR comes from a woman between 35 and 50 years old with Graves' ophthalmopathy. This chain connects TRBV2 to TRBJ2-1; D might be TRBD2 (7 bases). The sequenced sample consisted of blood. In nucleotides, the CDR3 is TGTGCCAGCGGACTAGAGGGGGGGAATGAGCAGTTCTTC. It codes for CASGLEGGNEQFF.